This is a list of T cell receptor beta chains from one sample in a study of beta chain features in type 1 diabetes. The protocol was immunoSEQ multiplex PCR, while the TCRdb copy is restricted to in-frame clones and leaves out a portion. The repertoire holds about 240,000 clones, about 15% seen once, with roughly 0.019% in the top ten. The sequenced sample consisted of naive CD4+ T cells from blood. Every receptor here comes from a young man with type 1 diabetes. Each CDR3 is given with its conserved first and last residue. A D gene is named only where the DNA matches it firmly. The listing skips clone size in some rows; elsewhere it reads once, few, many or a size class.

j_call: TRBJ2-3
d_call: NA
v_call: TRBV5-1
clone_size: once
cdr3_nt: TGCGCCAGCAGCTTTGGCGGGCCTACAGATACGCAGTATTTT
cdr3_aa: CASSFGGPTDTQYF

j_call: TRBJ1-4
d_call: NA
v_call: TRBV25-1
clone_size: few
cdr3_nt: TGTGCCAGCAGTGATTGGAACAGAACTAATGAAAAACTGTTTTTT
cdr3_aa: CASSDWNRTNEKLFF

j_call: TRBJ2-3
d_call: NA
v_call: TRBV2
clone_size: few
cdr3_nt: TGTGCCAGCAGTAGGACAGAGGACACAGATACGCAGTATTTT
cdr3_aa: CASSRTEDTDTQYF

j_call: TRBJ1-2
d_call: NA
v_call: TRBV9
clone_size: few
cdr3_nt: TGTGCCAGCAGCCCGGACTGGTCGAATGGCTACACCTTC
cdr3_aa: CASSPDWSNGYTF

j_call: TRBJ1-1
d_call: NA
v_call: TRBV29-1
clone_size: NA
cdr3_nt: TGCAGCGCTCAACAGGGGAACACTGAAGCTTTCTTT
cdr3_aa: CSAQQGNTEAFF

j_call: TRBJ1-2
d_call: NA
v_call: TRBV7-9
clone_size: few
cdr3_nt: TGTGCCAGCAGTCGGACAGACTATGGCTACACCTTC
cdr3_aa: CASSRTDYGYTF

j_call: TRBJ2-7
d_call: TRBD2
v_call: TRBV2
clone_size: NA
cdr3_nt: TGTGCCAGCAGTTTACTAGCGGGGGTATACGAGCAGTACTTC
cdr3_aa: CASSLLAGVYEQYF

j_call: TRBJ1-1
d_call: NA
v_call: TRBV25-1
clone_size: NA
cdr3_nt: TGTGCCAGCAGTGAATGGAAAGACACGTGGGTCGCTGAAGCTTTCTTT
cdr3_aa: CASSEWKDTWVAEAFF

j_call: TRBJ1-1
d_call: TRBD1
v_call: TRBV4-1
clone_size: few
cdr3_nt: TGCGCCAGCAGCCTCCCGCGGCAGGGGGCTTCTGAAGCTTTCTTT
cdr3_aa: CASSLPRQGASEAFF

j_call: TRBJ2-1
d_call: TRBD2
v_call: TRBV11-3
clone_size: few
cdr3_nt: TGTGCCAGCAGCCAGACTAGCGGGGGGAATAATGAGCAGTTCTTC
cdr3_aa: CASSQTSGGNNEQFF

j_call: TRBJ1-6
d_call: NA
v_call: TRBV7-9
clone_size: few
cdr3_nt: TGTGCCAGCAGCCTTACCCGACAGAATTCACCCCTCCACTTT
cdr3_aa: CASSLTRQNSPLHF

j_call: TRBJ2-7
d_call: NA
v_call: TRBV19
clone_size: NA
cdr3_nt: TGTGCCAGTAGTATATTCCGTGGGGCTTACGAGCAGTACTTC
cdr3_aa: CASSIFRGAYEQYF

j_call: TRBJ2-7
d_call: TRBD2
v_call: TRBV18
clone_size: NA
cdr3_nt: TGTGCCAGCTCAACTGACGGGGAGGGGACCTACGAGCAGTACTTC
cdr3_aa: CASSTDGEGTYEQYF

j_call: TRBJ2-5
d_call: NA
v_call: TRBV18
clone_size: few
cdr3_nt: TGTGCCAGCTCCTCAGTCGGGAGCCGGACGGAGACCCAGTACTTC
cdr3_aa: CASSSVGSRTETQYF

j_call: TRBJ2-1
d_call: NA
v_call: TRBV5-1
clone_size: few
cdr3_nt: TGCGCCAGCAGCTTGGCTCTGAGGGTGGATGAGCAGTTCTTC
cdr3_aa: CASSLALRVDEQFF

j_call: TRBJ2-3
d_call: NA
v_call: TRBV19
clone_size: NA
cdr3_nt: TGTGCCAGTAGTATAGGGCAAGATACGCAGTATTTT
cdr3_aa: CASSIGQDTQYF

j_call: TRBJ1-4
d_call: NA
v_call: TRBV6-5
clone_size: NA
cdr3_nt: TGTGCCAGCAGGAAAGGACAGCTAGTGATGTTTTTT
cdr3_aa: CASRKGQLVMFF

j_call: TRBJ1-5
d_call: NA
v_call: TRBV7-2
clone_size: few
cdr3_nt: TGTGCCAGCAGCACTCAGGGTGGTAACAATCAGCCCCAGCATTTT
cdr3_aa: CASSTQGGNNQPQHF

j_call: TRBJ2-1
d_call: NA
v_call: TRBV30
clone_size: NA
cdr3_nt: TGTGCCTGGAGTCCCCAGGGTGATGAGCAGTTCTTC
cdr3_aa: CAWSPQGDEQFF

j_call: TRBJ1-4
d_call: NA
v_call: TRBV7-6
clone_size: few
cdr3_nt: TGTGCCAGCAGCCCCGGCGGGGCAACTAATGAAAAACTGTTTTTT
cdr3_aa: CASSPGGATNEKLFF

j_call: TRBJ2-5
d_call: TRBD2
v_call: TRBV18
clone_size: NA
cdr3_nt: TGTGCCAGCTCACCGACTAGCGGGAGGTCGGAGACCCAGTACTTC
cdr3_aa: CASSPTSGRSETQYF

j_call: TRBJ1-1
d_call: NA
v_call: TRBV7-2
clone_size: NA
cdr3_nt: TGTGCCAGCAGCTTCTACAGGGATTTCCCTGAAGCTTTCTTT
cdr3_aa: CASSFYRDFPEAFF

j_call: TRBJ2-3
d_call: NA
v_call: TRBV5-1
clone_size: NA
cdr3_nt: TGCGCCAGCAGCCCAGGACTCAGCACAGATACGCAGTATTTT
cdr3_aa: CASSPGLSTDTQYF

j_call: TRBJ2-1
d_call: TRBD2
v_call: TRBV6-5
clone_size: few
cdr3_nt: TGTGCCAGCAGTCCAGGGACTAGCAGCTACAATGAGCAGTTCTTC
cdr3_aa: CASSPGTSSYNEQFF

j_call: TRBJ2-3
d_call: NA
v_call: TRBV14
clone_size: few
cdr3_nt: TGTGCCAGCAGCCAAGACCCTTTGAGGTCGACAGATACGCAGTATTTT
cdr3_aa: CASSQDPLRSTDTQYF

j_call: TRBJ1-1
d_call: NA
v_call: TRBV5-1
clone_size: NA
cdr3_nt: TGCGCCAGCAGCTCGCTCAGGGTCTCTGAAGCTTTCTTT
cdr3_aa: CASSSLRVSEAFF

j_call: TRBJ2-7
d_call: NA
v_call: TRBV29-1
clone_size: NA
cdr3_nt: TGCAGCGTTGGGGGCCCCTTGGAGCAGTACTTC
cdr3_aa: CSVGGPLEQYF

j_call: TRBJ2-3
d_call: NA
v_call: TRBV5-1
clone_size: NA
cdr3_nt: TGCGCCAGCAGCTATCGGACTGACCTTAGCACAGATACGCAGTATTTT
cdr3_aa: CASSYRTDLSTDTQYF

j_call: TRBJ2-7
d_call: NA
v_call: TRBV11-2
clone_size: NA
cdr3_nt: TGTGCCAGCAGCTTAGGGTCGGGTCAGGGGACGGCCGAGCAGTACTTC
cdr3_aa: CASSLGSGQGTAEQYF

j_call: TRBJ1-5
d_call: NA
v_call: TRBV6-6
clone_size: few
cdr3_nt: TGTGCCGAGTCCCTGGAGGGGAATCAGCCCCAGCATTTT
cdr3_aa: CAESLEGNQPQHF

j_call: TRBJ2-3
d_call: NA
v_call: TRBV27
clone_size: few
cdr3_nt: TGTGCCAGCAGCAAAAGCACAGATACGCAGTATTTT
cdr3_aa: CASSKSTDTQYF

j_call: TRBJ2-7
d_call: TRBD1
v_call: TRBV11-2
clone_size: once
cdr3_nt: TGTGCCAGCAGCACTCGGACAGGGGTTAACTGGGAGCAGTACTTC
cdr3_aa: CASSTRTGVNWEQYF

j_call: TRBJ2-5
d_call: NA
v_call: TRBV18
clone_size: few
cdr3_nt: TGTGCCAGCTCACCACCGGAGCAAGAGACCCAGTACTTC
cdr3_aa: CASSPPEQETQYF

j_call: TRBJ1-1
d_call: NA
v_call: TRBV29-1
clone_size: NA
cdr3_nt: TGCAGCGTTGCGGGGTCAGACACTGAAGCTTTCTTT
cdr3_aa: CSVAGSDTEAFF

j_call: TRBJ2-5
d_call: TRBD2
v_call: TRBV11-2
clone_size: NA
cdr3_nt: TGTGCCAGCAGCTTGGGGGGGACGGAGACCCAGTACTTC
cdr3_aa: CASSLGGTETQYF

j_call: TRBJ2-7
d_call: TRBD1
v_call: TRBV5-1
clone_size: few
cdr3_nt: TGCGCCAGCAGTCCCCCGCAAAGGACAGGGACCTACGAGCAGTACTTC
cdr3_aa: CASSPPQRTGTYEQYF

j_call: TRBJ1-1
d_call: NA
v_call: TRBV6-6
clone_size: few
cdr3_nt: TGTGCCAGCACCACGACAGGCCTAGTAGGAACTGAAGCTTTCTTT
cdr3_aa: CASTTTGLVGTEAFF

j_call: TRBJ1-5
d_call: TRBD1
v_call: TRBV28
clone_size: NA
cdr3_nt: TGTGCCAGCAGTTTATCAGGGGGACAAAATCAGCCCCAGCATTTT
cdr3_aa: CASSLSGGQNQPQHF

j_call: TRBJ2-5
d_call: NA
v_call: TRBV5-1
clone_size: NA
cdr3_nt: TGCGCCAGCAGCTGGCGGGGCGGGGAGGCCCAGTACTTC
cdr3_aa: CASSWRGGEAQYF

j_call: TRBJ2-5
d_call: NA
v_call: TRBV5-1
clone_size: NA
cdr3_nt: TGCGCCAGCAGCTTGGAGTCTAGTGGGGGGAAGACCCAGTACTTC
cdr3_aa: CASSLESSGGKTQYF

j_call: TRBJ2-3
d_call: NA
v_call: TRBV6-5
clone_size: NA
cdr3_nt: TGTGCCAGCAGTTACTCTGGGTCCCTCGGGTCGCAGTATTTT
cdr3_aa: CASSYSGSLGSQYF

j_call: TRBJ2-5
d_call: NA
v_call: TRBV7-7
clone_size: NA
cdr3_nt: TGTGCTAGCAGCTCAGACGGTGGGGCGACCCAGTACTTC
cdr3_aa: CASSSDGGATQYF

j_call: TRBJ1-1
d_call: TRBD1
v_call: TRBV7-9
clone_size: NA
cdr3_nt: TGTGCCAGCAGCCGATCACAGGGGATGAGAGCTTTCTTT
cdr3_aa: CASSRSQGMRAFF

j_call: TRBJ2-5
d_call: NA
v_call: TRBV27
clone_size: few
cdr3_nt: TGTGCCAGCAGTGTCGGGACACCCAAGGGGGAGACCCAGTACTTC
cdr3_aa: CASSVGTPKGETQYF

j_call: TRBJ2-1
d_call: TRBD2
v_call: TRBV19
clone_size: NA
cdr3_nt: TGTGCCAGTAGTTCCGGACTAGCGGCCTCCTACAATGAGCAGTTCTTC
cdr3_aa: CASSSGLAASYNEQFF

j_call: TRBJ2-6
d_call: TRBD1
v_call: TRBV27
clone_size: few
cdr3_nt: TGTGCCAGCAGCCTTGGACAGGGGTACTCTGGGGCCAACGTCCTGACTTTC
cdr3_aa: CASSLGQGYSGANVLTF

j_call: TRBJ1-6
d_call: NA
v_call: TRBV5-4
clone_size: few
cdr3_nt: TGTGCCAGCAGCTTTTCAGGTGGCTCACCCCTCCACTTT
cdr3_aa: CASSFSGGSPLHF

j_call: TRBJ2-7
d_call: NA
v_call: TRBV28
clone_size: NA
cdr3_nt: TGTGCCAGCAGTTCTTTCGGGACAAGCAACTACGAGCAGTACTTC
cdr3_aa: CASSSFGTSNYEQYF

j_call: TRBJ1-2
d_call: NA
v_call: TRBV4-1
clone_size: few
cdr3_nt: TGCGCCAGCAGCCAAGAGAATACACGTGCTAACTATGGCTACACCTTC
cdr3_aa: CASSQENTRANYGYTF

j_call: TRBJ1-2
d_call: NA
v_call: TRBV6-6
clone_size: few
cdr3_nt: TGTGCCAGCAGTTACGACGGGAATGGCTACACCTTC
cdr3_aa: CASSYDGNGYTF

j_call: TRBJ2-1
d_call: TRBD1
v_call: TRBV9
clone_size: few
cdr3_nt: TGTGCCAGCAGCTCCAGGACAGGGGTCGATGAGCAGTTCTTC
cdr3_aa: CASSSRTGVDEQFF

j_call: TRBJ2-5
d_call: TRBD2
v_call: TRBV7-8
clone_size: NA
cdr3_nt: TGTGCCAGCAGCCCGAGACTAGCGGGGGTAATGCGAGAGACCCAGTACTTC
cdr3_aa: CASSPRLAGVMRETQYF

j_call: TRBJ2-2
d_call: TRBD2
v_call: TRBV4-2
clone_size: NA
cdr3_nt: TGTGCCAGCAGCCCTAGGACTAGCGGGGGTCGGGGCACCGGGGAGCTGTTTTTT
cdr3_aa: CASSPRTSGGRGTGELFF

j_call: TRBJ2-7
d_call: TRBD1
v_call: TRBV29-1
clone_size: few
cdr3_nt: TGCAGCGTACTCCGGACAGGGAGCTCCTACGAGCAGTACTTC
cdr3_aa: CSVLRTGSSYEQYF

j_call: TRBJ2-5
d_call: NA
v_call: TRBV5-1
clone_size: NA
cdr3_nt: TGCGCCAGCAGCTTATCAGGGACATCCCCGACCCAGTACTTC
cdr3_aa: CASSLSGTSPTQYF

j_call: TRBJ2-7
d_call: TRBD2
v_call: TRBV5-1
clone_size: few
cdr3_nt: TGCGCCAGCAGCTTGAATCTGCAGGGAGGGACCTACGAGCAGTACTTC
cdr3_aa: CASSLNLQGGTYEQYF

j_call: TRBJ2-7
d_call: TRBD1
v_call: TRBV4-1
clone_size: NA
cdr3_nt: TGCGCCAGCAGCCAAGTCTGGGACAGGGAATACGAGCAGTACTTC
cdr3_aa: CASSQVWDREYEQYF

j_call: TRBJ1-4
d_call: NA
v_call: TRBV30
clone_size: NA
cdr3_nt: TGTGCCTGGAGTGGGGGATATAGGGGAGGCCCTGAAAAACTGTTTTTT
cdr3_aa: CAWSGGYRGGPEKLFF

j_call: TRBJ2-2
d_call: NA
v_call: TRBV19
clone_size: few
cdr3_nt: TGTGCCAGTAGTTCACAGGGTCCCACCGGGGAGCTGTTTTTT
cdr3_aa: CASSSQGPTGELFF